These 9 T cell receptor beta chains originate from one sample sequenced in a study of radiation and T cells in renal cell carcinoma. Time point meaning: blood 2 weeks post-SBRT. Treatment described: 15 Gy SBRT to primary tumor, nephrectomy 4 weeks later. Sequencing used immunoSEQ multiplex PCR; TCRdb keeps in-frame clones, though not all of them. The repertoire holds about 65,000 clones, with around 78% as singletons. This material consisted of blood, taken from a patient whose treatment included radiotherapy and nephrectomy. The receptor source for this set is a man aged 60 to 69 with renal cell carcinoma.

This clone was detected a few times. This chain joins TRBV5-1 and TRBJ2-3; 12 bases match TRBD2. The V segment lost 2 bases and the J segment 0 bases; nucleotides outside the gene matches: 7. The CDR3 runs to 18 residues. Per germline, CDR1 SGHRS and CDR2 YFSETQ. Written as DNA, the CDR3 is TGCGCCAGCAGCTTAAGGCTAGCGGGAGGGCGGAGCACAGATACGCAGTATTTT. Translated: CASSLRLAGGRSTDTQYF. Full variable domain (rest looked up from reference TRBV5-1 and TRBJ2-3): KAGVTQTPRYLIKTRGQQVTLSCSPISGHRSVSWYQQTPGQGLQFLFEYFSETQRNKGNFPGRFSGRQFSNSRSEMNVSTLELGDSALYLCASSLRLAGGRSTDTQYFGPGTRLTVL.

This rearrangement joins TRBV4-3 to TRBJ2-2; D is undetermined. The germline gives CDR1 LGHNA, CDR2 YSLEER. The V gene lost 0 bases and the J gene lost 9 bases, with 11 bases spanning the gap. This CDR3 is 14 amino acids long. CDR3 nucleotides: TGCGCCAGCAGCCAAGAGTGGCGAGATAGGGAGCTGTTTTTT. Its translation: CASSQEWRDRELFF.

The chain carries TRBV11-3 and TRBJ2-7; perhaps D is TRBD1 or TRBD2 (6 bases each). Trimming took 1 base from V and 10 from J, leaving 8 bases between them. Germline CDR1 is SGHNT and CDR2 is YENEEA. The CDR3 sequence is 11 residues long. CDR3 DNA sequence: TGTGCCAGCAGCTTAGGGGGGGCCCAGTACTTC. Amino acids: CASSLGGAQYF.

The chain carries TRBV18 and TRBJ2-3; D is uncertain. The V gene lost 4 bases and the J gene lost 2 bases, with 10 bases spanning the gap. This CDR3 has 14 amino acids. CDR1 KGHSH and CDR2 LQKENI come from the germline V gene. The CDR3 loop reads CASSLKRSTDTQYF. The CDR3 nucleotides read TGTGCCAGCTCACTCAAGCGATCCACAGATACGCAGTATTTT.

This clone showed up just once. This chain joins TRBV11-3 and TRBJ1-1, with 9 bases aligning to TRBD1. The J segment lost 4 bases and the V segment lost 8 bases, leaving 2 bases of the junction unmatched. The CDR3 has 12 residues. Germline values: CDR1 SGHNT, CDR2 YENEEA. As DNA, the CDR3 is TGTGCCAGCCGGGACAGGGTCACTGAAGCTTTCTTT. This codes for CASRDRVTEAFF. The full variable domain, with the rest looked up from reference TRBV11-3 and TRBJ1-1, is EAGVVQSPRYKIIEKKQPVAFWCNPISGHNTLYWYLQNLGQGPELLIRYENEEAVDDSQLPKDRFSAERLKGVDSTLKIQPAELGDSAVYLCASRDRVTEAFFGQGTRLTVV.

The rearrangement links TRBV5-6 to TRBJ2-5; 9 bases are a match to TRBD1. The CDR3 extends over 16 amino acids. After removal of 0 bases from V and 2 bases from J, the junction contained 5 bases not matched to a gene. Germline-derived CDR1 and CDR2 are SGHDT and YYEEEE. The CDR3 spells CASSLEGQGTQETQYF. In DNA form, the CDR3 reads TGTGCCAGCAGCTTGGAGGGACAGGGCACACAAGAGACCCAGTACTTC.

The genes are TRBV5-1 and TRBJ1-4; D is possibly TRBD1 (6 bases). Per germline, CDR1 SGHRS and CDR2 YFSETQ. The CDR3 runs 14 residues. Deletions cut 4 bases from V and 7 bases from J, with 14 bases between. The CDR3 DNA sequence: TGCGCCAGCAGCCCGAGGGGGGAGGGTGAAAAACTGTTTTTT. This codes for CASSPRGEGEKLFF.

V is TRBV27 and J is TRBJ2-3; 11 positions agree with TRBD2. Germline assignment: CDR1 MNHEY and CDR2 SMNVEV (reference sequence). Germline trimming cut 10 bases from V and 0 bases from J; bases unmatched to any gene: 9. CDR3 length: 16 amino acids. The CDR3 DNA reads TGTGCCAACGCCCTAGCGGGGGGTTCTAGCACAGATACGCAGTATTTT. This encodes CANALAGGSSTDTQYF.

The gene calls are TRBV5-1 and TRBJ2-1, with a possible D match to TRBD1 (5 bases). The CDR3 loop spans 14 amino acids. The V gene's germline CDR1 is SGHRS and CDR2 YFSETQ. With 4 bases removed from V and 7 bases from J, the gap between germline ends came to 15 bases. The CDR3 sequence: CASSPWTSKNEQFF. The CDR3 coding sequence is TGCGCCAGCAGCCCTTGGACAAGTAAGAATGAGCAGTTCTTC.